This TCR beta chain derives from a study of tumor and adjacent non-tumor tissue in lung cancer. Study context: Patients were aged 31 to 76, 9 to 10 men and 5 women, stage I to III. Each sample yielded some 4 million productive TCRbeta reads on average. Study observations and caveats: Significantly higher TCR diversity was found in tumor than normal lung.

No cell sorting was done before RNA was extracted from the tissue. As regards this clonotype: The antigen is unknown. It may be a read error: a sequence one base away is much more abundant.

The library came from three nested PCR rounds adapted from ARM-PCR protocols. A single record per CDR3 protein comes from TCRdb applying MiXCR to the multiplex PCR reads. The sample yields approximately 75,000 distinct CDR3 sequences, roughly 80% seen once. Per the germline V gene, CDR1 is SGHVS and CDR2 is FQNEAQ. The CDR3 covers 14 residues. The chain recombines TRBV7-8 with TRBJ2-2; TRBD2 might be the D (6 bases). The sequence was obtained from a woman aged 50 to 60 with non-small cell lung cancer. Sequencing used lung tumor tissue. CDR3 DNA sequence: TGTGCCAGCAGCAGTAGCGGTCACACCGGGAAGCTGTTTTTT. This translates into CASSSSGHTGKLFF.